This TCR beta chain was sequenced in a study of shared clonotypes between healthy human individuals. Looking at the study overall: Serving as donors were a couple of women and a few men, whose ages spanned 18 to 49. CD8 memory received one plate per donor, CD8 naive two, CD4 memory three and CD4 naive three. Regarding the study as a whole: All-four-donor shared clonotypes had higher generation probabilities than non-shared clonotypes did.

As for this clone: Its matching antigen is unknown.

The protocol was immunoSEQ multiplex PCR, while the TCRdb copy is restricted to in-frame clones and leaves out a portion. The profile shows over 1.5 million clones, around 98% of them singletons. Donors were healthy HIV-negative adults without recent acute infections or vaccinations. The CDR3 consists of 13 residues. Trimming took 6 bases from V and 4 from J; bases not matched to a gene: 5. Germline V gene sequence: CDR1 MNHEY, CDR2 SMNVEV (reference sequence). The clonotype was recovered from a young man in good health. The sequencing sample was made of naive CD4+ T cells sorted from blood. Subset here: CD45RA+ positively selected. The rearrangement uses TRBV27 and TRBJ1-1; 7 bases line up with TRBD1. DNA for the CDR3: TGTGCCAGCAGCCGACAGGGTGGCACTGAAGCTTTCTTT. Protein: CASSRQGGTEAFF.